This passage covers 8 T cell receptor beta chains from one sample sequenced in a study of cytomegalovirus exposure and HLA in healthy donors. The primer mix had 60 Vbeta and 13 Jbeta primers. Generated by immunoSEQ multiplex PCR, the TCRdb table keeps only in-frame clones and is missing some. Seen here are approximately 210,000 clones, over 60% observed once, and the top ten hold 0.9% to 1.2%. The sequenced material came from PBMCs. Receptors were obtained from a woman in her thirties or forties in good health and CMV-seronegative.

This clone showed up just a few times. The rearrangement joins TRBV10-3 to TRBJ2-1; tentatively, D is TRBD2 (5 bases). Trimming cost V 6 bases and J 7 bases, with 10 bases left between them. CDR3 length: 12 residues. Germline CDR1 is ENHRY and CDR2 is SYGVKD. The chain's CDR3 is CAISLGENEQFF. CDR3 DNA sequence: TGTGCCATCAGCCTCGGGGAAAATGAGCAGTTCTTC.

This clone was observed a handful of times. The V call is TRBV4-3, the J call TRBJ1-5; TRBD1 matches at 7 bases. This CDR3 region has 16 residues. J lost 5 bases, V lost 3 bases, and 10 bases had no gene match. CDR1 is LGHNA and CDR2 is YSLEER in the germline V gene. The CDR3 loop is CASSQAGTAEYQPQHF. As DNA, the CDR3 is TGCGCCAGCAGCCAGGCCGGGACAGCGGAATATCAGCCCCAGCATTTT.

The V call is TRBV18, the J call TRBJ2-3; possible D gene TRBD1, 5 bases. V lost 2 bases to trimming and J lost 4 bases, with 7 bases between them. CDR1 is KGHSH, CDR2 LQKENI, per germline. This CDR3 has 13 residues. The CDR3 DNA follows: TGTGCCAGCTCACCAACACAGGCAGATACGCAGTATTTT. It codes for CASSPTQADTQYF.

J is TRBJ2-7 and V is TRBV10-3; 7 nucleotides match TRBD2. The CDR3 totals 12 residues. Losses at the gene ends were 8 bases for V and 6 bases for J; bases not matched to a gene: 7. From germline, CDR1 is ENHRY and CDR2 SYGVKD. In DNA form, the CDR3 reads TGTGCCATCCGGCTAGCGGACGGCGAGCAGTACTTC. Protein: CAIRLADGEQYF.

The rearrangement uses TRBV4-3 and TRBJ2-7, with TRBD2 as a possible D gene (7 bases). CDR3 length equals 15 residues. V dropped 3 bases and J dropped 2 bases, with 14 bases sitting between them. Germline CDR1 is LGHNA and CDR2 is YSLEER. The CDR3 sequence: CASSQGASGAYEQYF. The CDR3 nucleotides read TGCGCCAGCAGCCAGGGGGCCAGCGGGGCCTACGAGCAGTACTTC.

The table lists this clone with a few counts. This sequence joins TRBV2 and TRBJ2-1; 7 bases are shared with TRBD1. After removal of 5 bases from V and 5 bases from J, the junction contained 6 bases not matched to a gene. The CDR3 extends over 14 amino acids. The V gene's germline CDR1 is SNHLY and CDR2 FYNNEI. CDR3: CASSPAGGNNEQFF. DNA for the CDR3: TGTGCCAGCAGTCCCGCAGGGGGAAACAATGAGCAGTTCTTC.

This clone was counted only a few times. This chain uses TRBV7-2 with TRBJ2-7, with 9 bases fitting TRBD1. Germline-derived CDR1 and CDR2 are SGHTA and FQGNSA. The CDR3 has 17 amino acids. Germline trimming cut 1 base from V and 5 bases from J; bases unmatched to any gene: 12. The CDR3 DNA sequence: TGTGCCAGCAGCTTAGTAGCTTTGGGACAGGGATCTCACGAGCAGTACTTC. Encoded protein: CASSLVALGQGSHEQYF.

This rearrangement joins TRBV5-4 to TRBJ1-2, with D possibly TRBD1 on 5 matching bases. Trimming left V 4 bases short and J 5 bases short, with 15 bases between. The CDR3 runs 14 residues. CDR1 and CDR2 from the germline V gene are SGHNT and YYREEE (reference sequence). CDR3 in amino acids: CASSPDKVTYGYTF. The CDR3 DNA reads as TGTGCCAGCAGCCCGGACAAGGTTACATATGGCTACACCTTC.